This entry describes one T cell receptor beta chain. The sample comes from a study of shared clonotypes between healthy human individuals. For the study at large: A donor's plate count was three for CD4 naive and three for CD4 memory; CD8 naive had two and CD8 memory one.

The data were produced by immunoSEQ multiplex PCR, yet TCRdb's version contains in-frame clones alone and is incomplete. The sample shows about 1,500,000 clones, roughly 96% of them seen only once. Trimming shortened V by 3 bases and J by 2 bases, and 13 bases separated the two germline ends. The CDR3 sequence is 15 residues long. The germline gives CDR1 WSHSY, CDR2 SAAADI. This clonotype was sampled from a man aged 30-40 years in good health. The sample taken for sequencing was naive CD4+ T cells sorted from blood. The subset denotes: CD45RA+ positively selected. The J gene is TRBJ1-2, the V gene TRBV10-2; D is undetermined. The CDR3 loop is CASSDLERTNYGYTF. The CDR3 nucleotides are TGCGCCAGCAGTGATCTGGAGAGAACAAACTATGGCTACACCTTC.